The text below deals with one T cell receptor beta chain. Antigen unknown. After removal of 1 base from V and 7 bases from J, the junction contained 4 bases not matched to a gene. Germline V gene sequence: CDR1 MGHRA, CDR2 YSYEKL. The CDR3 totals 14 residues. The data belong to a study of regulatory T cells in long-lasting Graves disease. Notes on the study in general: When disease was persistent, TRBV28, TRBJ1-2 and TRBJ2-5 were the favored segments.

The sample's time point: newly diagnosed GD, antithyroid drugs for less than 3 months. From PBMCs, RNA was extracted and then used to make the TCR library. iRepertoire HTBI primers and Arm-PCR of CDR3 regions built TCR beta libraries. TCRdb ran MiXCR on the multiplex PCR reads and lists one entry per CDR3 protein. The sample includes approximately 400,000 distinct CDR3 sequences, 15% to 19% of them seen just once. J is TRBJ1-5 and V is TRBV4-1, with TRBD1 matching 7 bases. This clonotype originated in a female donor with Graves disease. Sequencing was performed on peripheral blood mononuclear cells (PBMCs), taken at new diagnosis, from a patient treated with antithyroid drugs. The DNA of the CDR3 is TGCGCCAGCAGCCAAGCGCAGGGGGACCAGCCCCAGCATTTT. Translating it yields CASSQAQGDQPQHF.